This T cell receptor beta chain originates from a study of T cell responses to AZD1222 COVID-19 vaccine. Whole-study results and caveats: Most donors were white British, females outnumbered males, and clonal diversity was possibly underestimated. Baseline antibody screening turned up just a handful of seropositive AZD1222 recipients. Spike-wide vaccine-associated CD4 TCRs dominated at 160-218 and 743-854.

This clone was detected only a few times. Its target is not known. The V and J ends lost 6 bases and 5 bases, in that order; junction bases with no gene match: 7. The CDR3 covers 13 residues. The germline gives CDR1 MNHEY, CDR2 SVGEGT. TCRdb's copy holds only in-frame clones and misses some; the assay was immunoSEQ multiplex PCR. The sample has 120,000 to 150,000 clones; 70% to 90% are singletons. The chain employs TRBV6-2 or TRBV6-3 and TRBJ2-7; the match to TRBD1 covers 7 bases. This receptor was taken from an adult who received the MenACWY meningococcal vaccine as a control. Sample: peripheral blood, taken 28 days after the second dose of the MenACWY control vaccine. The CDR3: CASSESTGDEQYF. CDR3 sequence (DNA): TGTGCCAGCAGCGAAAGTACAGGGGACGAGCAGTACTTC.